This TCR beta chain was sequenced for a study of molecular identifiers for immune sequencing clone quantification. About the research overall: Replicates involved a five-way split of RNA from around 20,000 or 99,000 naive CD8 cells, with sequencing of four. Notes on the study in general: Effector cells kept over 97% of their molecules in clones above 20 RNA copies, while naive cells kept under 1% there. Shared barcodes on identical TCR molecules could underestimate the sizes of highly expanded clones.

Regarding this clonotype: Antigen unknown.

MiXCR was run by TCRdb on the PCR reads, yielding one entry per CDR3 protein. The table has about 500,000 distinct CDR3 sequences, 20% to 25% seen once. CDR1 and CDR2 from the germline V gene are LGHDT and YNNKEL (reference sequence). The CDR3 is 14 amino acids. Trimming cost V 1 base and J 6 bases, with 12 bases left between them. Preparation of naive CD8 libraries involved roughly 18,000 to 1,100,000 sorted cells and 10%, 30% or 50% RNA. The sequence came from a human donor in good health. Some libraries in this study had Jurkat cell RNA spiked in. Source material: naive CD8+ T cells from blood, with Jurkat cell RNA spiked in. The subset denotes: FACS-sorted CD8+CD4-CCR7+CD45RA+ naive T cells. This sequence joins TRBV3-1 and TRBJ1-2, with D perhaps TRBD1 (5 bases). The DNA for the CDR3 is TGTGCCAGCAGCCAAGGGACAAATACGGATGGCTACACCTTC. Translation gives CASSQGTNTDGYTF.